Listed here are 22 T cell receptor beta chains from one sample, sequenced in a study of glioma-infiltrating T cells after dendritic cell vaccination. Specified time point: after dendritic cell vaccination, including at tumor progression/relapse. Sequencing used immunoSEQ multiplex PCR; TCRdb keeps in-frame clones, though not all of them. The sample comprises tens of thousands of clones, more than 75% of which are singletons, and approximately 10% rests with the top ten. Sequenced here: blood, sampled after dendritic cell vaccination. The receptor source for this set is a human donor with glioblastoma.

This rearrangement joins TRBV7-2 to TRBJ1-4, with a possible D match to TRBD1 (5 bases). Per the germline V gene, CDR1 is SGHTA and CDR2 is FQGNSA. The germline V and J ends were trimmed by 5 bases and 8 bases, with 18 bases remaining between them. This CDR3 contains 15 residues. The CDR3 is CASSLGPGGDEKLFF. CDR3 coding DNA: TGTGCCAGCAGCCTGGGACCCGGAGGGGACGAAAAACTGTTTTTT.

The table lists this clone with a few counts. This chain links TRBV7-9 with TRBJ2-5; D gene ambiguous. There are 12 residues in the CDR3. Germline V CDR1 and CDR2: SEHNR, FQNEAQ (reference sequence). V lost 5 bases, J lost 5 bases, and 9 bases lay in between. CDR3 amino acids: CASSPGSETQYF. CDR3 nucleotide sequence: TGTGCCAGCAGCCCCGGTAGTGAGACCCAGTACTTC. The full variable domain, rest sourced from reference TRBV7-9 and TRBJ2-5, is DTGVSQNPRHKITKRGQNVTFRCDPISEHNRLYWYRQTLGQGPEFLTYFQNEAQLEKSRLLSDRFSAERPKGSFSTLEIQRTEQGDSAMYLCASSPGSETQYFGPGTRLLVL.

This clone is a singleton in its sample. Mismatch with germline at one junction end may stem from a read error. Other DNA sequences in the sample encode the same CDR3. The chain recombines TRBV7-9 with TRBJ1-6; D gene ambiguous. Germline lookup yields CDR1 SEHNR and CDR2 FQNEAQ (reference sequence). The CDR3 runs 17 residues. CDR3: CASSLGVQSSYNSPLHF. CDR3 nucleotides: TGTGCCAGCAGCTTAGGGGTACAGAGCTCCTATAATTCCCCCCTCCACTTT.

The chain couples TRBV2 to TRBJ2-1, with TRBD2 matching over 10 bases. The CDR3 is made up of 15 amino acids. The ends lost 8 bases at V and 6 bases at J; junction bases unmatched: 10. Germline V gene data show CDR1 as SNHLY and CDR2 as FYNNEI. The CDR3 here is CASGSGTSAINEQFF. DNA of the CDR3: TGTGCCAGCGGCAGCGGGACTAGCGCAATCAATGAGCAGTTCTTC.

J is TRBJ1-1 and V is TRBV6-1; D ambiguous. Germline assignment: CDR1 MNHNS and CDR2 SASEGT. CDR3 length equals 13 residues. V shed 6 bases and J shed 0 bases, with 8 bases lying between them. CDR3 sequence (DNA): TGTGCCAGCAGGGGCAGATTGAACACTGAAGCTTTCTTT. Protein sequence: CASRGRLNTEAFF.

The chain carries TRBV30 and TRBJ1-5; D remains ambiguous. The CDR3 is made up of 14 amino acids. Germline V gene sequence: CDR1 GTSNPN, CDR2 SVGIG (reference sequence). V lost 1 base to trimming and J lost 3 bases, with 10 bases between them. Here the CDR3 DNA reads TGTGCCTGGAGTGGGAGAAGGTACAATCAGCCCCAGCATTTT. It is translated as CAWSGRRYNQPQHF.

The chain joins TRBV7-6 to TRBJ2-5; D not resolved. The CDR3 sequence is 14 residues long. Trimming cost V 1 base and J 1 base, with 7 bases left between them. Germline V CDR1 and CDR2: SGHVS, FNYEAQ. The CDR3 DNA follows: TGTGCCAGCAGCTTAGGACAAATCCAAGAGACCCAGTACTTC. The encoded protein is CASSLGQIQETQYF.

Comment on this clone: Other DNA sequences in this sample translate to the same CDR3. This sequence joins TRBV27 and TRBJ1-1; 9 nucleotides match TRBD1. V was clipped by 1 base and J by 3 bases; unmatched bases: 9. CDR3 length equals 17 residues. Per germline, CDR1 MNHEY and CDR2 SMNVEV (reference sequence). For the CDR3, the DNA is TGTGCCAGCAGTTTATTGGACAGGGGACGAGGCGACACTGAAGCTTTCTTT. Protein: CASSLLDRGRGDTEAFF.

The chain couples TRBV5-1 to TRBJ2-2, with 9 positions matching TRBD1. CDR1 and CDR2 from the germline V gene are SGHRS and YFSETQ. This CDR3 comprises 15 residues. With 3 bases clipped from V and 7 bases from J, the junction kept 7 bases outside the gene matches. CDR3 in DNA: TGCGCCAGCAGCTCATTGACAGGGGGGAACGGGGAGCTGTTTTTT. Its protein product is CASSSLTGGNGELFF.

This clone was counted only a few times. The CDR3, as DNA: TGTGCCAGCAGCGAACGCAGGGAGGCTGGTGAAGCTTTCTTT. Translated: CASSERREAGEAFF. This chain uses TRBV5-4 with TRBJ1-1; a possible D gene is TRBD1 (5 bases). Per the germline V gene, CDR1 is SGHNT and CDR2 is YYREEE (reference sequence). Trimming removed 4 bases at V and 7 bases at J, with 17 bases between. The CDR3 totals 14 residues. The full variable domain, rest sourced from reference TRBV5-4 and TRBJ1-1, is ETGVTQSPTHLIKTRGQQVTLRCSSQSGHNTVSWYQQALGQGPQFIFQYYREEENGRGNFPPRFSGLQFPNYSSELNVNALELDDSALYLCASSERREAGEAFFGQGTRLTVV.

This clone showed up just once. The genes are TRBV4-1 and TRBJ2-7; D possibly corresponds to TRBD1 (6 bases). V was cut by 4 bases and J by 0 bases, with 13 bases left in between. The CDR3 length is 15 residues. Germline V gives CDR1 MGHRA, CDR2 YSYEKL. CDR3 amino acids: CASSRQEFLSYEQYF. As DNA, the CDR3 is TGCGCCAGCAGCCGACAGGAGTTTCTCTCCTACGAGCAGTACTTC.

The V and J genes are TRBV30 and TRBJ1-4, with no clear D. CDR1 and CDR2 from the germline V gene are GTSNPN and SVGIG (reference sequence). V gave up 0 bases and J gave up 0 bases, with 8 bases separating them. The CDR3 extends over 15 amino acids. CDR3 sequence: CAWSVQIATNEKLFF. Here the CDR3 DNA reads TGTGCCTGGAGTGTACAGATAGCAACTAATGAAAAACTGTTTTTT. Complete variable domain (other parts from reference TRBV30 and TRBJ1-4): SQTIHQWPATLVQPVGSPLSLECTVEGTSNPNLYWYRQAAGRGLQLLFYSVGIGQISSEVPQNLSASRPQDRQFILSSKKLLLSDSGFYLCAWSVQIATNEKLFFGSGTQLSVL.

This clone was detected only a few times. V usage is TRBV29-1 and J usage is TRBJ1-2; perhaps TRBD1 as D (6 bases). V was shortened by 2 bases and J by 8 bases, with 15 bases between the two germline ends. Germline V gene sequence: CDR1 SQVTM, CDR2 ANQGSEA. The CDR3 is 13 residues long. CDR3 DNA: TGCAGCGTTGAACGCCAGGGGATACGGGGCTACACCTTC. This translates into CSVERQGIRGYTF.

CDR3 residues: CASSISRTKETQYF. In DNA form, the CDR3 reads TGTGCCAGTAGTATTTCTCGGACAAAAGAGACCCAGTACTTC. This chain links TRBV19 with TRBJ2-5; a weak D match, TRBD1 (5 bases). Germline V gene data show CDR1 as LNHDA and CDR2 as SQIVND (reference sequence). Trimming pared 3 bases from V and 3 bases from J, leaving 11 bases between. The CDR3 covers 14 residues.

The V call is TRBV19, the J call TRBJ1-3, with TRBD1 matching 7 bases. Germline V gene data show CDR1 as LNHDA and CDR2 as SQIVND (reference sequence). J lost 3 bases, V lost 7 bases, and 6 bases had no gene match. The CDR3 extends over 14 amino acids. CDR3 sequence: CASTPWTGGNTIYF. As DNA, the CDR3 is TGTGCCAGTACCCCCTGGACAGGTGGAAACACCATATATTTT.

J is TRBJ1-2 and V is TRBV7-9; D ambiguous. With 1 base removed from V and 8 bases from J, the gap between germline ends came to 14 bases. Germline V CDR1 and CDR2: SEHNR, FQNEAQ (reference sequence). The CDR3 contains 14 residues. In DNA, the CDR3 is TGTGCCAGCAGCTTAGGAGAGAGGTCTCGCGGCTACACCTTC. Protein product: CASSLGERSRGYTF.

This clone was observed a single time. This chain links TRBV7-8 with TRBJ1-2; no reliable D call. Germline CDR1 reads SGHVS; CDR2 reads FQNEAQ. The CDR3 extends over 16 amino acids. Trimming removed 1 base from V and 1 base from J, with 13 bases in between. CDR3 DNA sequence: TGTGCCAGCAGCTTAGTTACTGGAACTATTAACTATGGCTACACCTTC. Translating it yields CASSLVTGTINYGYTF.

The CDR3 sequence is CASSESGTGWGETQYF. CDR3 nucleotides: TGTGCCAGCAGTGAATCCGGCACAGGGTGGGGAGAGACCCAGTACTTC. This rearrangement joins TRBV6-1 to TRBJ2-5, with D possibly TRBD1 on 6 matching bases. This CDR3 region has 16 residues. The V end was cut by 2 bases, the J end by 4 bases, with 17 bases between. Looked up from germline, CDR1 is MNHNS and CDR2 is SASEGT.

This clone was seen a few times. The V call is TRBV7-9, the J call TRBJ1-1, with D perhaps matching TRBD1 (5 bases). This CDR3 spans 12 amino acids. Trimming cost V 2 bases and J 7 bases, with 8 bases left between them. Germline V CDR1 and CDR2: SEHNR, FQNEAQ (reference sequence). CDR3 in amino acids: CASSLPTDEAFF. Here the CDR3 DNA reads TGTGCCAGCAGCTTACCGACAGATGAAGCTTTCTTT.

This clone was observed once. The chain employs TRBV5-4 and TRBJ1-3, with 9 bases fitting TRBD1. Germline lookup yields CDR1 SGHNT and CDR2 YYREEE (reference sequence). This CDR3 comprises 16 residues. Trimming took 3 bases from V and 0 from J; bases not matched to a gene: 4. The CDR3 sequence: CASSSMDRGSGNTIYF. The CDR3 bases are TGTGCCAGCAGCTCAATGGACAGGGGCTCTGGAAACACCATATATTTT. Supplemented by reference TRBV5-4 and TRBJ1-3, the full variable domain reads ETGVTQSPTHLIKTRGQQVTLRCSSQSGHNTVSWYQQALGQGPQFIFQYYREEENGRGNFPPRFSGLQFPNYSSELNVNALELDDSALYLCASSSMDRGSGNTIYFGEGSWLTVV.

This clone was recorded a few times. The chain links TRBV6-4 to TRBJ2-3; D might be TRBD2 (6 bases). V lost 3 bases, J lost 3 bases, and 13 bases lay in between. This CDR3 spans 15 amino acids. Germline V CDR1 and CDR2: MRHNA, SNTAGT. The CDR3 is CASSDGGTQTDTQYF. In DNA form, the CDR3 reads TGTGCCAGCAGTGATGGCGGGACCCAAACAGATACGCAGTATTTT.

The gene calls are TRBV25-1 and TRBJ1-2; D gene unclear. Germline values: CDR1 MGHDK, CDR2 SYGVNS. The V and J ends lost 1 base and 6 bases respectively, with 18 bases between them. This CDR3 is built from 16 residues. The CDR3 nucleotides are TGTGCCAGCAGTGAATTCAGAGGGTCGGGGAGGGATGGCTACACCTTC. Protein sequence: CASSEFRGSGRDGYTF.